This T cell receptor beta chain derives from a study of beta chain features in type 1 diabetes. Looking at the study overall: Healthy donors and patients had similar age, gender and cell yields. The study's findings and limits: Significant though moderate, a shortening of TCRB CDR3s appeared in all four CD4+ subsets of Type 1 diabetes patients.

Per germline, CDR1 GTSNPN and CDR2 SVGIG (reference sequence). This CDR3 comprises 13 residues. Trimming cost V 5 bases and J 4 bases, with 12 bases left between them. The investigators reverse transcribed all of the isolated RNA, so they sequenced expressed TCRB transcripts. A few million reads were obtained on average from naive, central memory and regulatory T cell samples. The table came from immunoSEQ multiplex PCR; TCRdb's copy has only in-frame clones and leaves some out. Among about 660,000 clones, over 12% were seen once, and the ten largest hold 0.03% to 0.045%. This clone was picked up a small number of times. Antigen specificity is unknown.

The rearrangement uses TRBV30 and TRBJ2-1; D may be TRBD1 (6 bases). The sample taken for sequencing was naive CD4+ T cells from blood. This TCR was recovered from a man aged 18 to 29 with type 1 diabetes. The CDR3 nucleotides are TGTGCCTGGGGACAGAACATTTACAATGAGCAGTTCTTC. Translated, it gives CAWGQNIYNEQFF. The full variable domain, with the rest looked up from reference TRBV30 and TRBJ2-1, is SQTIHQWPATLVQPVGSPLSLECTVEGTSNPNLYWYRQAAGRGLQLLFYSVGIGQISSEVPQNLSASRPQDRQFILSSKKLLLSDSGFYLCAWGQNIYNEQFFGPGTRLTVL.